What follows are 3 T cell receptor beta chains derived from one specimen sequenced in a study of PD-1 blockade in classical Hodgkin lymphoma. The method was immunoSEQ multiplex PCR; TCRdb's version includes in-frame clones alone and lacks a portion of them. The sample lists almost 85,000 clones; about nine tenths were seen once. Following autologous stem cell transplantation, relapse occurred in every patient, and exposure to brentuximab vedotin varied. The sample was peripheral blood mononuclear cells (PBMCs), taken at baseline. The receptor source for this set is a human donor with classical Hodgkin lymphoma.

The gene calls are TRBV19 and TRBJ1-5, with D possibly being TRBD1 (5 bases). This CDR3 is 13 amino acids long. V dropped 5 bases and J dropped 5 bases, with 10 bases sitting between them. The germline V gene encodes CDR1 LNHDA and CDR2 SQIVND (reference sequence). CDR3 sequence (DNA): TGTGCCAGTAGTGTCTGGGGGGATCAGCCCCAGCATTTT. It specifies CASSVWGDQPQHF.

The chain recombines TRBV7-2 with TRBJ2-6; D gene ambiguous. V was shortened by 6 bases and J by 0 bases, with 6 bases between the two germline ends. Per germline, CDR1 SGHTA and CDR2 FQGNSA. This CDR3 contains 14 residues. The CDR3 region is CASSTDSGANVLTF. The CDR3, as DNA: TGTGCCAGCAGTACTGACTCTGGGGCCAACGTCCTGACTTTC.

Of note for this clone: The junction and the germline gene differ at one end; a read error may be behind it. V is TRBV7-7 and J is TRBJ2-7; TRBD2 is a possible D gene (5 bases). CDR1 is SSHAT, CDR2 FNYEAQ, per germline (reference sequence). The CDR3 length is 13 residues. CDR3 amino acids: CASSLWENYEQYF. The CDR3 DNA reads as TGTGCTAGCAGCTTATGGGAGAACTACGAGCAGTACTTC.